This T cell receptor (beta chain) was recorded in a study of cytomegalovirus exposure and HLA in healthy donors. Details on this clone: Its antigen remains unidentified.

This PCR relied on a set of 60 Vbeta primers and 13 Jbeta primers. TCRdb's copy holds only in-frame clones and misses some; the assay was immunoSEQ multiplex PCR. This table holds roughly 120,000 clones, roughly 14% found once. In germline, CDR1 is SGHRS, CDR2 YFSETQ. The V gene lost 4 bases and the J gene lost 0 bases, with 10 bases spanning the gap. CDR3 length: 14 residues. Points from the study as a whole: In a later analysis, CMV-associated beta chains were mostly HLA-associated, it appeared. Further analysis, carried out later, found HLA-associated TCR beta chains more clonally expanded than equally common other chains.

The sequencing sample was made of PBMCs. The origin of this receptor is a woman between 18 and 29 years old in good health and CMV-seronegative. This chain connects TRBV5-1 to TRBJ1-2, with TRBD1 as a possible D gene (6 bases). CDR3 nucleotide sequence: TGCGCCAGCAGCCCGGACAGCGCTAACTATGGCTACACCTTC. This gives the protein CASSPDSANYGYTF.